Described below is a single T cell receptor beta chain sequence and its context. Its antigen is still unknown. Germline CDR1 is MGHRA and CDR2 is YSYEKL. The CDR3 has 16 residues. Trimming cost V 4 bases and J 12 bases, with 28 bases left between them. This entry is derived from a study of T cells after yellow fever vaccination. At the level of the study: The authors prepared low-cell-number fractions using SMART-Seq v4 Ultra Low Input.

The study made its TCR cDNA through 5'RACE template switching. That step introduced a universal primer site along with UMIs. TCRdb processed the 5' RACE reads anew with MiXCR; each CDR3 protein has one entry. The repertoire holds about 74,000 distinct CDR3 sequences, with roughly 7.4% as singletons. Findings of the study overall: A faster peak, day 5 versus 15, was reached by the weaker secondary response. Among primary-vaccination clones, most reappeared after the booster, at just under 98% for CD4 and about 90% for CD8.

V and J are TRBV4-1 and TRBJ2-7, with D possibly being TRBD1 (5 bases). The sample here was CD8+ T cells sorted from PBMCs, taken 5 days after the first yellow fever vaccination. The clonotype originates from a man younger than 35 who received the YFV17D yellow fever vaccine. CDR3: CASSPFLGQGAKQGYF. The CDR3 DNA reads as TGCGCCAGCAGCCCCTTTCTCGGGCAGGGCGCCAAGCAGGGGTACTTC.